The sequence of this T cell receptor beta chain was determined in a study of shared clonotypes between healthy human individuals. As for the study in general: The cohort comprised a couple of women and a few men. Their ages spanned 18 to 49 years. Plates per donor: three CD4 naive, three CD4 memory, two CD8 naive, one CD8 memory. Broader study findings: Generation probabilities were higher for clonotypes shared across all four sorted-subset donors than for unshared ones.

Sequenced by immunoSEQ multiplex PCR; TCRdb stores in-frame clones only, minus some. The table has about 2 million clones, about 95% seen once. With regard to this clone: Its target is not known.

Terminally differentiated effector memory CD45RA+ cells were excluded from the naive CD8 cells, which were CD45RO-negative and positively selected for CCR7. Germline lookup yields CDR1 SGHDT and CDR2 YYEEEE. This CDR3 comprises 16 residues. The V gene lost 0 bases and the J gene lost 6 bases, with 15 bases spanning the gap. This chain uses TRBV5-6 with TRBJ2-2, with a tentative D call TRBD1 (6 bases). The sequence was obtained from a man between 18 and 29 years old in good health. Sequencing used naive CD8+ T cells sorted from blood. The CDR3 loop reads CASSLAIRGSAGELFF. In nucleotides, the CDR3 is TGTGCCAGCAGCTTGGCCATCAGGGGTTCGGCCGGGGAGCTGTTTTTT.